Below are 2 T cell receptor beta chains sequenced from a single sample in a study of cytomegalovirus exposure and HLA in healthy donors. This table comes from immunoSEQ multiplex PCR, and its TCRdb copy is limited to in-frame clones, with some not included. This table has 200,000 to 300,000 clones, around 90% appearing once. Sequenced material: PBMCs. All receptors come from a woman in her 30s in good health and CMV-seronegative.

V gene TRBV27 combines with J gene TRBJ2-7, with TRBD2 as a possible D gene (6 bases). Germline V gene lookup returns CDR1 MNHEY and CDR2 SMNVEV (reference sequence). The V and J ends lost 6 bases and 1 base respectively, with 13 bases between them. The CDR3 has 14 amino acids. The CDR3 bases are TGTGCCAGCAGCCCCTCCGGGACTTCCTACGAGCAGTACTTC. Translation: CASSPSGTSYEQYF.

V usage is TRBV11-2 and J usage is TRBJ2-3; 8 positions agree with TRBD2. There are 17 residues in the CDR3. Germline-derived CDR1 and CDR2 are SGHAT and FQNNGV. The junction had 10 bases not matched to a gene; V was cut back by 3 bases and J by 2 bases. CDR3 sequence: CASSFIGGRRFTDTQYF. DNA for the CDR3: TGTGCCAGCAGCTTTATCGGCGGGAGGCGTTTCACAGATACGCAGTATTTT.